Listed here are 25 T cell receptor beta chains from one sample, sequenced in a study of shared T cell receptors in the human thymus. TCRdb keeps only in-frame clones here, not all; method: immunoSEQ multiplex PCR. The sample includes about 660,000 clones, roughly 88% of them seen just once. The same sample was also used in a study of human thymus T cells.

Sequenced: thymocytes. All receptors derive from a boy under two years old with a congenital heart defect.

A remark on this clone: The same CDR3 also results from other DNA sequences found in this sample. The rearrangement uses TRBV19 and TRBJ2-3; possibly TRBD2 for D (6 bases). CDR3 length equals 14 residues. Germline V gene sequence: CDR1 LNHDA, CDR2 SQIVND (reference sequence). V was trimmed by 4 bases and J by 0 bases, leaving 8 bases between them. In DNA form, the CDR3 reads TGTGCCAGTAGTACCAGCGGGAGCACAGATACGCAGTATTTT. Amino acids: CASSTSGSTDTQYF.

CDR3 nucleotide sequence: TGTGCCAGCAGTTACTTCGCGGGAGACCCGGGAAATGAGCAGTTCTTC. Translating it yields CASSYFAGDPGNEQFF. The chain couples TRBV6-5 to TRBJ2-1; 7 bases align to TRBD2. V lost 1 base, J lost 7 bases, and 10 bases stayed unmatched. Germline lookup yields CDR1 MNHEY and CDR2 SVGAGI. The CDR3 sequence is 16 residues long.

This clone was detected only once. The J gene is TRBJ2-7, the V gene TRBV29-1, with D tentatively TRBD1 (7 bases). Germline V gene sequence: CDR1 SQVTM, CDR2 ANQGSEA. This CDR3 is 14 amino acids long. Trimming shortened V by 5 bases and J by 7 bases, and 21 bases separated the two germline ends. The CDR3 protein is CSVSGEKGAMEQYF. The DNA of the CDR3 is TGCAGCGTTTCGGGGGAAAAGGGGGCAATGGAGCAGTACTTC.

Concerning this clone: One end of the junction is discordant with germline, which a read error may explain. The chain uses TRBV14 and TRBJ2-1, with 7 bases that match TRBD2. Germline values: CDR1 SGHDN, CDR2 FVKESK. There are 11 residues in the CDR3. The CDR3 loop reads CARSQAGEQFF. The CDR3 DNA is TGTGCCAGAAGCCAAGCGGGGGAGCAGTTCTTC.

This sequence joins TRBV11-2 and TRBJ1-4, with 8 bases that match TRBD1. Germline values: CDR1 SGHAT, CDR2 FQNNGV. J lost 1 base, V lost 7 bases, and 5 bases had no gene match. This CDR3 is built from 15 residues. CDR3: CASKQGVKTNEKLFF. The CDR3 nucleotides read TGTGCCAGCAAACAGGGGGTTAAAACTAATGAAAAACTGTTTTTT.

A few counts support this clone. V is TRBV27 and J is TRBJ1-5, with D possibly TRBD1 on 5 matching bases. This CDR3 spans 14 amino acids. Trimming pared 9 bases from V and 3 bases from J, leaving 15 bases between. The germline gives CDR1 MNHEY, CDR2 SMNVEV (reference sequence). CDR3 sequence: CASSGGVVNQPQHF. The CDR3 coding sequence is TGTGCCAGTTCGGGGGGGGTAGTCAATCAGCCCCAGCATTTT.

V and J are TRBV4-3 and TRBJ2-5; 9 bases fit TRBD2. The CDR3 loop spans 16 amino acids. Trimming cost V 1 base and J 5 bases; bases outside gene matches: 8. Germline CDR1 and CDR2: LGHNA and YSLEER. The CDR3: CASSQVGREGRETQYF. CDR3 in DNA: TGCGCCAGCAGCCAAGTGGGGCGGGAGGGCCGTGAGACCCAGTACTTC.

This sequence joins TRBV11-2 and TRBJ2-3; TRBD2 aligns across 11 bases. Germline CDR1 reads SGHAT; CDR2 reads FQNNGV. V shed 0 bases and J 1 base; nucleotides not matched to a gene: 6. CDR3 length equals 18 residues. CDR3 protein: CASSLDLVSGRGTDTQYF. CDR3 sequence (DNA): TGTGCCAGCAGCTTAGATCTGGTTAGCGGGAGGGGCACAGATACGCAGTATTTT.

The chain has TRBV12-5 and TRBJ2-3; D is ambiguous. The CDR3 contains 15 residues. Trimming shortened V by 3 bases and J by 2 bases, and 12 bases separated the two germline ends. The germline V gene has CDR1 LGHNT and CDR2 FRNRAP. This CDR3 is CASGFYSYITDTQYF. The CDR3 DNA sequence: TGTGCTAGTGGTTTCTACTCCTATATCACAGATACGCAGTATTTT.

The V and J genes are TRBV7-8 and TRBJ2-3, with D perhaps matching TRBD1 (6 bases). V lost 1 base, J lost 4 bases, and 12 bases lay in between. Germline V CDR1 and CDR2: SGHVS, FQNEAQ. The CDR3 sequence is 15 residues long. Here the CDR3 DNA reads TGTGCCAGCAGCTTAGTAGGGCAGGGGCCAGATACGCAGTATTTT. Amino acid sequence: CASSLVGQGPDTQYF. The whole variable domain, filled in from reference TRBV7-8 and TRBJ2-3, reads GAGVSQSPRYKVAKRGQDVALRCDPISGHVSLFWYQQALGQGPEFLTYFQNEAQLDKSGLPSDRFFAERPEGSVSTLKIQRTQQEDSAVYLCASSLVGQGPDTQYFGPGTRLTVL.

This clone turned up a few times. The chain employs TRBV5-1 and TRBJ2-2; 12 positions agree with TRBD1. The V segment lost 3 bases and the J segment 1 base; nucleotides outside the gene matches: 13. Germline loops: CDR1 SGHRS, CDR2 YFSETQ. The CDR3 has 20 amino acids. The CDR3: CASSSPGTGGGSGNTGELFF. DNA for the CDR3: TGCGCCAGCAGCTCCCCCGGGACAGGGGGCGGAAGCGGGAACACCGGGGAGCTGTTTTTT.

The chain combines TRBV5-8 with TRBJ2-7, with 11 bases matching TRBD2. The germline gives CDR1 SGHTS, CDR2 YDEGEE. The CDR3 sequence is 13 residues long. J gave up 7 bases and V 4 bases, and 4 bases lay outside the gene matches. The CDR3 nucleotides read TGTGCCAGCAGCATAGCGGGAGGGGGGGAGCAGTACTTC. It codes for CASSIAGGGEQYF. Combining the CDR3 with reference TRBV5-8 and TRBJ2-7 gives the whole variable domain EAGVTQSPTHLIKTRGQQATLRCSPISGHTSVYWYQQALGLGLQFLLWYDEGEERNRGNFPPRFSGRQFPNYSSELNVNALELEDSALYLCASSIAGGGEQYFGPGTRLTVT.

J is TRBJ2-3 and V is TRBV5-8; TRBD2 aligns across 12 bases. Germline-derived CDR1 and CDR2 are SGHTS and YDEGEE. This CDR3 comprises 19 residues. Germline trimming cut 3 bases from V and 5 bases from J; bases unmatched to any gene: 16. DNA for the CDR3: TGTGCCAGCAGCTGGATGGTGGGACTAGCGGGTCGTAACGTAGATACGCAGTATTTT. Encoded protein: CASSWMVGLAGRNVDTQYF.

V usage is TRBV15 and J usage is TRBJ2-1; a possible D gene is TRBD1 (6 bases). In germline, CDR1 is LNHNV, CDR2 YYDKDF (reference sequence). The CDR3 is made up of 17 amino acids. The germline V and J ends were trimmed by 2 bases and 2 bases, with 16 bases remaining between them. The CDR3 region has the DNA TGTGCCACCAGCAGACCCGCGGACAGATTTCCCTACAATGAGCAGTTCTTC. It specifies CATSRPADRFPYNEQFF.

The chain couples TRBV30 to TRBJ1-4, with D unclear. The V gene's germline CDR1 is GTSNPN and CDR2 SVGIG (reference sequence). The CDR3 totals 15 residues. V was clipped by 3 bases and J by 0 bases, with 11 bases between them. The CDR3 coding sequence is TGTGCCTGGAGACCTAAAGTAGCAACTAATGAAAAACTGTTTTTT. This translates into CAWRPKVATNEKLFF. Filled out from reference TRBV30 and TRBJ1-4, the complete variable domain reads SQTIHQWPATLVQPVGSPLSLECTVEGTSNPNLYWYRQAAGRGLQLLFYSVGIGQISSEVPQNLSASRPQDRQFILSSKKLLLSDSGFYLCAWRPKVATNEKLFFGSGTQLSVL.

The chain couples TRBV28 to TRBJ1-1; 7 bases line up with TRBD1. V dropped 8 bases and J dropped 10; count of bases not matched to a gene: 16. Per germline, CDR1 MDHEN and CDR2 SYDVKM. The CDR3 is 14 amino acids. The CDR3 DNA is TGTGCCAGCGGCACCTTGGACAGGAGGCTGGGAGCTTTCTTT. The encoded protein is CASGTLDRRLGAFF.

V and J are TRBV2 and TRBJ2-5; TRBD1 matches at 11 bases. This CDR3 spans 17 amino acids. J was trimmed by 4 bases and V by 3 bases; bases with no gene match: 10. Germline CDR1 and CDR2: SNHLY and FYNNEI. The CDR3 region has the DNA TGTGCCAGCAGTGACCGGGGGTCGGACAGGGGGCGAGAGACCCAGTACTTC. It translates to CASSDRGSDRGRETQYF.

V and J are TRBV19 and TRBJ2-2; TRBD1 matches 9 bases. CDR3 length: 15 amino acids. Per germline, CDR1 LNHDA and CDR2 SQIVND (reference sequence). J was trimmed by 7 bases and V by 6 bases; bases with no gene match: 9. The CDR3 sequence is CASSPGQGGNGELFF. The CDR3 nucleotides are TGTGCCAGTAGCCCGGGACAGGGAGGAAACGGGGAGCTGTTTTTT.

The chain carries TRBV4-1 and TRBJ2-1; TRBD2 matches at 11 bases. The CDR3 totals 13 residues. Trimming at V came to 8 bases and at J to 8 bases, leaving 5 bases not matched to a gene. The V gene's germline CDR1 is MGHRA and CDR2 YSYEKL. DNA for the CDR3: TGCGCCAGCTCGATAGCGGGAGGGCATGAGCAGTTCTTC. Translated, it gives CASSIAGGHEQFF.

CDR3 in amino acids: CASSGGAGLAAYNEQFF. The CDR3 nucleotides read TGTGCCAGCAGCGGAGGTGCTGGGCTAGCGGCCTACAATGAGCAGTTCTTC. The rearrangement joins TRBV9 to TRBJ2-1, with 7 positions matching TRBD2. The CDR3 loop spans 17 amino acids. V shed 3 bases and J 2 bases; nucleotides not matched to a gene: 11. CDR1 SGDLS and CDR2 YYNGEE come from the germline V gene.

This rearrangement joins TRBV2 to TRBJ1-5, with TRBD1 as a possible D gene (6 bases). Germline assignment: CDR1 SNHLY and CDR2 FYNNEI. V was trimmed by 5 bases and J by 9 bases, leaving 14 bases between them. The CDR3 length is 13 residues. The CDR3 DNA sequence: TGTGCCAGCAGTCGGAAGGGACATTGGCCCCAGCATTTT. The encoded protein is CASSRKGHWPQHF.

The chain employs TRBV27 and TRBJ2-5; 10 bases match TRBD1. The DNA matches TRBJ2-7 better at its end, which makes the J call doubtful. From germline, CDR1 is MNHEY and CDR2 SMNVEV (reference sequence). The CDR3 is made up of 16 amino acids. CDR3 amino acids: CASSPPQTGGVYEQYF. In DNA, the CDR3 is TGTGCCAGCAGTCCCCCTCAGACAGGGGGCGTTTACGAGCAGTACTTC.

The chain has TRBV19 and TRBJ1-2; tentatively, D is TRBD1 (6 bases). Trimming took off 5 bases at V and 5 bases at J, with 42 bases between the two ends. Germline lookup yields CDR1 LNHDA and CDR2 SQIVND (reference sequence). This CDR3 is built from 23 residues. DNA of the CDR3: TGTGCCAGTAGTCAAGTACCTCCGGGACATTCCCATCCCAAGTACCCCTCTCGGTATGGCTACACCTTC. It encodes CASSQVPPGHSHPKYPSRYGYTF.

The chain carries TRBV23-1 and TRBJ2-1; 10 bases are a match to TRBD1. TRBV23-1 has ORF status, its function being uncertain. Unmatched junction bases numbered 2, after V lost 6 bases and J lost 0 bases. CDR3 length: 15 amino acids. The CDR3: CASRGTGVSYNEQFF. CDR3 DNA sequence: TGCGCCAGCAGGGGGACAGGGGTCTCCTACAATGAGCAGTTCTTC.

Comment on this clone: In the same sample, other DNA sequences code for this CDR3. This chain links TRBV4-3 with TRBJ2-3, with D tentatively TRBD2 (6 bases). The CDR3 loop spans 15 amino acids. The germline V gene has CDR1 LGHNA and CDR2 YSLEER. Trimming pared 0 bases from V and 2 bases from J, leaving 9 bases between. Here the CDR3 DNA reads TGCGCCAGCAGCCAAGAAGGGCGGGACACAGATACGCAGTATTTT. This codes for CASSQEGRDTDTQYF.